This TCR beta chain was retrieved from a study of T-cell memory formation after mild COVID-19. 5'RACE primed from the constant segment yielded TCR alpha and TCR beta cDNA libraries bearing sample barcodes and UMIs. One entry per CDR3 protein, called by TCRdb with MiXCR from the 5' RACE reads. The sample contains 14,000 to 15,000 distinct CDR3 sequences, roughly 23% of which appear only once. This clonotype has a handful of counts. V shed 5 bases and J 7 bases; nucleotides not matched to a gene: 8. The CDR3 has 15 residues. In germline, CDR1 is LGHNT, CDR2 FRNRAP. The rearrangement links TRBV12-5 to TRBJ2-5, with TRBD2 identical over 12 bases. The receptor was derived from a young man who had mild COVID-19 (a few samples of this study predate the infection). Cell type and time point are not known. The sample taken for sequencing was PBMCs or a T cell subset sorted from them (not recorded which). CDR3 bases: TGTGCTAGTGGTCTAGCGGGGGGGCGGAGCTTGACCCAGTACTTC. It translates to CASGLAGGRSLTQYF.